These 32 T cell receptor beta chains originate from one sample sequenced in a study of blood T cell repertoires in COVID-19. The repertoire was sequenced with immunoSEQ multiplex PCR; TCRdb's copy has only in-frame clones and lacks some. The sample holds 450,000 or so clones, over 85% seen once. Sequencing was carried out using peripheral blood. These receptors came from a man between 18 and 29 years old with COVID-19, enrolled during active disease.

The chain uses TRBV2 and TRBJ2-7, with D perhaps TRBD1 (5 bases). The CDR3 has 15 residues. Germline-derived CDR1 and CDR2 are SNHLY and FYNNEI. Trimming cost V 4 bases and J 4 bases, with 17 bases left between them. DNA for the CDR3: TGTGCCAGCAGTGGGAAGGAACAGGACCCATACGAGCAGTACTTC. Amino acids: CASSGKEQDPYEQYF.

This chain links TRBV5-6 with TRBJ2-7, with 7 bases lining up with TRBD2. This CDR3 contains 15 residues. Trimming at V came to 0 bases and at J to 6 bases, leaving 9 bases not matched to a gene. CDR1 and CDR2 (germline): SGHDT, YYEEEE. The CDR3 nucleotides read TGTGCCAGCAGCTTGGGGGGCGGGAGTAGACGCGAGCAGTACTTC. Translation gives CASSLGGGSRREQYF.

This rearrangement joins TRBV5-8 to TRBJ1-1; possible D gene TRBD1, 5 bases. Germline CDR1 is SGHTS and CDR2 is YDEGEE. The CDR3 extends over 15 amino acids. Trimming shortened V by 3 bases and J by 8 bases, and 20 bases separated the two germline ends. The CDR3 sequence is CASSWALSGGSEAFF. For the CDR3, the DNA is TGTGCCAGCAGCTGGGCCCTTTCGGGGGGGTCCGAAGCTTTCTTT.

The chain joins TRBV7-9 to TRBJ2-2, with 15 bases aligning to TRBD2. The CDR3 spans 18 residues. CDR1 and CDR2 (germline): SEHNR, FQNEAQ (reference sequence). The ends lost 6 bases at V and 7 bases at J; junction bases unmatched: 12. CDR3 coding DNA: TGTGCCAGCAGGGAACTTGGACTAGCGGGAGGGCGAGGCGGGGAGCTGTTTTTT. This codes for CASRELGLAGGRGGELFF.

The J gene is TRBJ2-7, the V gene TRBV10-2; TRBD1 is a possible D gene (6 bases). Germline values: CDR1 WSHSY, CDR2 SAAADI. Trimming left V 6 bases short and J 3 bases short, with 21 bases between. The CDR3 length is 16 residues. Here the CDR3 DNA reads TGCGCCAGCAGAGTTCTTAGCGCTCAGGGGTTCTACGAGCAGTACTTC. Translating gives CASRVLSAQGFYEQYF.

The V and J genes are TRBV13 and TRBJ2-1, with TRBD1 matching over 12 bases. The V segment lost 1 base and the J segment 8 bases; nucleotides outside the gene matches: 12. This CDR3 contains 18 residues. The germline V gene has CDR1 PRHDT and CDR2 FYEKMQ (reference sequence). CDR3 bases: TGTGCCAGCAGCTTAGCCTCCGTCCGGGACAGGGGGCAAGATGAGCAGTTCTTC. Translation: CASSLASVRDRGQDEQFF.

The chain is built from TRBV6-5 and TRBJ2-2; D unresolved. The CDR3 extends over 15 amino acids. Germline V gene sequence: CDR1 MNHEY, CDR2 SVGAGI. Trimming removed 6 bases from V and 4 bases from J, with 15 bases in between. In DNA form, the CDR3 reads TGTGCCAGCAGCGCTACCAGGTTGATCACCGGGGAGCTGTTTTTT. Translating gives CASSATRLITGELFF.

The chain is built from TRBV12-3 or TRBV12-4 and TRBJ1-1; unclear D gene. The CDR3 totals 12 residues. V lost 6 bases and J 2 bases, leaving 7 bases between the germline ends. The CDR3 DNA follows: TGTGCCAGCAGCTACCTAAACACTGAAGCTTTCTTT. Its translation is CASSYLNTEAFF.

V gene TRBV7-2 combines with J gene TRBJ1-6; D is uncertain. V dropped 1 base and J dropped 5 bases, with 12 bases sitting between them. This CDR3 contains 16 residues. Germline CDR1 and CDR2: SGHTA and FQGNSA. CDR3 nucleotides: TGTGCCAGCAGCTTAGGAGGACGAGGGCATAATTCACCCCTCCACTTT. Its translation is CASSLGGRGHNSPLHF. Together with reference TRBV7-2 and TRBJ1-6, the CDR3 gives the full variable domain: GAGVSQSPSNKVTEKGKDVELRCDPISGHTALYWYRQSLGQGLEFLIYFQGNSAPDKSGLPSDRFSAERTGGSVSTLTIQRTQQEDSAVYLCASSLGGRGHNSPLHFGNGTRLTVT.

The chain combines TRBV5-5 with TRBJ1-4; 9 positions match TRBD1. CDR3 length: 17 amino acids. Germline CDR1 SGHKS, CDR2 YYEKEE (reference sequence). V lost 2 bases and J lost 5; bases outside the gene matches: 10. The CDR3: CASSFPSPGQGNEKLFF. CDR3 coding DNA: TGTGCCAGCAGCTTTCCGAGCCCGGGACAGGGAAATGAAAAACTGTTTTTT. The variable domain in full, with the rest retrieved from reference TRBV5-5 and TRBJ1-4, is DAGVTQSPTHLIKTRGQQVTLRCSPISGHKSVSWYQQVLGQGPQFIFQYYEKEERGRGNFPDRFSARQFPNYSSELNVNALLLGDSALYLCASSFPSPGQGNEKLFFGSGTQLSVL.

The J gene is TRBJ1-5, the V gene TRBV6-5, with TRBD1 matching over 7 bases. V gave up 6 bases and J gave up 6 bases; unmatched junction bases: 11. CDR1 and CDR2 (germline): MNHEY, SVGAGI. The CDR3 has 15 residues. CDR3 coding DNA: TGTGCCAGCAGCGCCCAAGCCAGGGGGACTCAGCCCCAGCATTTT. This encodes CASSAQARGTQPQHF.

The CDR3: CASSSGQGTDTQYF. Here the CDR3 DNA reads TGTGCCAGCAGCTCCGGACAGGGAACAGATACGCAGTATTTT. V usage is TRBV5-8 and J usage is TRBJ2-3; 8 bases match TRBD1. Trimming cost V 3 bases and J 3 bases; bases outside gene matches: 3. CDR3 size: 14 residues. Germline CDR1 SGHTS, CDR2 YDEGEE.

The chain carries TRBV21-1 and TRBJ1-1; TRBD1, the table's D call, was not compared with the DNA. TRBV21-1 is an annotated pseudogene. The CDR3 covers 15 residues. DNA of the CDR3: TGTGCCAGCAGCAACCGGGACAGCTTGAACACTGAAGCTTTCTTT. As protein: CASSNRDSLNTEAFF.

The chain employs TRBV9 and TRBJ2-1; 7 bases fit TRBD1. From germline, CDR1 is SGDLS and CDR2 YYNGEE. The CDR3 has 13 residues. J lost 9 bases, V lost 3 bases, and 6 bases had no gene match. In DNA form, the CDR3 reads TGTGCCAGCAGCGACGATTACAGGGGTGAGCAGTTCTTC. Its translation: CASSDDYRGEQFF.

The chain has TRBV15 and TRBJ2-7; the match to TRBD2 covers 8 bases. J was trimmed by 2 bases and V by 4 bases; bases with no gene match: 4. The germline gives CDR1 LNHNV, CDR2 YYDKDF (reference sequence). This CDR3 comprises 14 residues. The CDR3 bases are TGTGCCACCAGCATGGGGACTAGTACCTACGAGCAGTACTTC. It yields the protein CATSMGTSTYEQYF.

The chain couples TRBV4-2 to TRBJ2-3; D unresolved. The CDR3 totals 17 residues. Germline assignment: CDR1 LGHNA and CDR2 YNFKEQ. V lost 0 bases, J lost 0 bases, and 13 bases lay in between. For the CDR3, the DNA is TGTGCCAGCAGCCAAGAAGGCTTTCACTATAGCACAGATACGCAGTATTTT. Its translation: CASSQEGFHYSTDTQYF.

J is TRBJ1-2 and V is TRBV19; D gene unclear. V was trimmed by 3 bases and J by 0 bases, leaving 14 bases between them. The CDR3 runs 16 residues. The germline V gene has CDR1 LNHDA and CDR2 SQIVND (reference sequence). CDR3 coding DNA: TGTGCCAGTAGTATCTCGTCCGCTTTAGCTAACTATGGCTACACCTTC. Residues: CASSISSALANYGYTF.

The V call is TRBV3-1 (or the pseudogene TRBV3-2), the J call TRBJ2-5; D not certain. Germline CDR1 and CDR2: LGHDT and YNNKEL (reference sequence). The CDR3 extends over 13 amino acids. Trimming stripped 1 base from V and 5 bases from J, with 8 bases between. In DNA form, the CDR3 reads TGTGCCAGCAGCCAAGGGGTAGCCGAGACCCAGTACTTC. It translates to CASSQGVAETQYF.

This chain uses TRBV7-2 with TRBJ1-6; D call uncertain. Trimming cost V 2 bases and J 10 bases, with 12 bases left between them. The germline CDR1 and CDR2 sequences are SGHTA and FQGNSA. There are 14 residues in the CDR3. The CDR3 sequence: CASSLLQLSSPLHF. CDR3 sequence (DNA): TGTGCCAGCAGCTTACTACAGCTATCGTCACCCCTCCACTTT.

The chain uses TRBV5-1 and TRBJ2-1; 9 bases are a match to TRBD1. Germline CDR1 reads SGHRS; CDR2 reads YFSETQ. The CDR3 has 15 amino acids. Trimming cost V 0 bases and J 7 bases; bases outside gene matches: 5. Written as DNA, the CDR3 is TGCGCCAGCAGCTTGGAGGGACAGGGACATAATGAGCAGTTCTTC. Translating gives CASSLEGQGHNEQFF. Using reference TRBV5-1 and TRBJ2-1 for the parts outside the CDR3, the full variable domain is KAGVTQTPRYLIKTRGQQVTLSCSPISGHRSVSWYQQTPGQGLQFLFEYFSETQRNKGNFPGRFSGRQFSNSRSEMNVSTLELGDSALYLCASSLEGQGHNEQFFGPGTRLTVL.

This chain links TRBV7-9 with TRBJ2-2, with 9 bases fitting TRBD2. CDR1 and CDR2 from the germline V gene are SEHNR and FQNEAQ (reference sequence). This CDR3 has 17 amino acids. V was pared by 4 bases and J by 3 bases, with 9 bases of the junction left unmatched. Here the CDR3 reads CASSSISGSKDTGELFF. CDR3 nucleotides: TGTGCCAGCAGCTCGATTAGCGGGAGTAAGGACACCGGGGAGCTGTTTTTT. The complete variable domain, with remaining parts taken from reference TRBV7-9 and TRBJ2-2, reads DTGVSQNPRHKITKRGQNVTFRCDPISEHNRLYWYRQTLGQGPEFLTYFQNEAQLEKSRLLSDRFSAERPKGSFSTLEIQRTEQGDSAMYLCASSSISGSKDTGELFFGEGSRLTVL.

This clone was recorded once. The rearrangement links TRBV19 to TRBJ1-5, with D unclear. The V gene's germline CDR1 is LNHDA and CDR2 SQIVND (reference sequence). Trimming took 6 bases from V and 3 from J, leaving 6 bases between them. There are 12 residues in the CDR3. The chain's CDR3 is CASSGPNQPQHF. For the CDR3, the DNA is TGTGCCAGTAGCGGTCCCAATCAGCCCCAGCATTTT.

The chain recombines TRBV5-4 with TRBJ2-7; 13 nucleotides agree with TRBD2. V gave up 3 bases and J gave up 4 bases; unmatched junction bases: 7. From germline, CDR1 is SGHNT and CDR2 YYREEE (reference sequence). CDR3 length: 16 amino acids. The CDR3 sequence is CASSSSTSGRVYEQYF. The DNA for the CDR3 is TGTGCCAGCAGCTCCAGCACTAGCGGGAGGGTATACGAGCAGTACTTC.

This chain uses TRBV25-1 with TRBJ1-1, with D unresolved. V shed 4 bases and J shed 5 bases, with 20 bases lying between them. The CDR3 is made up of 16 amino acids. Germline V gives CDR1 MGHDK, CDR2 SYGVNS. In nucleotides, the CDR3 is TGTGCCAGCAGTGGCCGTTTGAGGGCCGGAGGAACTGAAGCTTTCTTT. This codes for CASSGRLRAGGTEAFF.

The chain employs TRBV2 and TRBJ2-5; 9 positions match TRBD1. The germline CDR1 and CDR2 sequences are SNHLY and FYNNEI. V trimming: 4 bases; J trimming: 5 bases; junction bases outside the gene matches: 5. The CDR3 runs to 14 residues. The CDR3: CASSVGQGWETQYF. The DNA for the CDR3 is TGTGCCAGCAGTGTCGGACAGGGGTGGGAGACCCAGTACTTC.

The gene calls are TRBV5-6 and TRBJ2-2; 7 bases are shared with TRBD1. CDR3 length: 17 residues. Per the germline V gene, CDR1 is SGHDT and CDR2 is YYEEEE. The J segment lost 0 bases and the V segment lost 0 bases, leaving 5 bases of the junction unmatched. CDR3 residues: CASSLGPGGSNTGELFF. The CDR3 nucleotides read TGTGCCAGCAGCTTGGGGCCAGGGGGTTCGAACACCGGGGAGCTGTTTTTT.

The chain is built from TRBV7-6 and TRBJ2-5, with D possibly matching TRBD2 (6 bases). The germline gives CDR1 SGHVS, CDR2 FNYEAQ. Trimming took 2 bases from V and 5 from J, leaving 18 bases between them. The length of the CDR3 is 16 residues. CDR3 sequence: CASSLLRGAGRETQYF. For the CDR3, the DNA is TGTGCCAGCAGCTTATTGCGGGGCGCAGGGAGGGAGACCCAGTACTTC.

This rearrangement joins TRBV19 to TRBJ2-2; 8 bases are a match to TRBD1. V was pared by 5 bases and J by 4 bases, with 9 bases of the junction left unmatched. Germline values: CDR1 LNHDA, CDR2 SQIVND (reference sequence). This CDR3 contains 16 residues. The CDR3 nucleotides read TGTGCCAGTAGTCCCAGGACAGGGTCGAGCACCGGGGAGCTGTTTTTT. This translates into CASSPRTGSSTGELFF. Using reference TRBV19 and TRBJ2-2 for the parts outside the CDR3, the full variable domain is DGGITQSPKYLFRKEGQNVTLSCEQNLNHDAMYWYRQDPGQGLRLIYYSQIVNDFQKGDIAEGYSVSREKKESFPLTVTSAQKNPTAFYLCASSPRTGSSTGELFFGEGSRLTVL.

The CDR3 sequence is CASSLGGLEDTQYF. The DNA of the CDR3 is TGTGCCAGCAGCTTGGGCGGCCTCGAAGATACGCAGTATTTT. The chain has TRBV5-8 and TRBJ2-3; D unresolved. CDR1 is SGHTS and CDR2 is YDEGEE in the germline V gene. Trimming left V 0 bases short and J 5 bases short, with 10 bases between. CDR3 size: 14 residues.

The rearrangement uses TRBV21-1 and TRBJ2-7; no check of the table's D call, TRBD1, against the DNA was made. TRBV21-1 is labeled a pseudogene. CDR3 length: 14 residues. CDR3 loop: CASSKRYSPYEQYF. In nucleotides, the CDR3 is TGTGCCAGCAGCAAAAGGTACAGTCCCTACGAGCAGTACTTC.

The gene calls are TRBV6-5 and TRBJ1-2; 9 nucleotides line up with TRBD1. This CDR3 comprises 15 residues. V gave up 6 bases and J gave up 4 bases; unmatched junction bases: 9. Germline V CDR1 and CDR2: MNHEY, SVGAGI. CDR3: CASSPRQGVVYGYTF. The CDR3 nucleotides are TGTGCCAGCAGCCCCCGACAGGGGGTGGTCTATGGCTACACCTTC.

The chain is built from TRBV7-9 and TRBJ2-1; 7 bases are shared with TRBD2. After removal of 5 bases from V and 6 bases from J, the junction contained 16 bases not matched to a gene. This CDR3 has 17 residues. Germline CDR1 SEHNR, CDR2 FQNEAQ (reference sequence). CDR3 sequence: CASSTGEGGPLFNEQFF. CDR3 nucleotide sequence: TGTGCCAGCAGCACCGGGGAGGGAGGGCCTCTTTTCAATGAGCAGTTCTTC.